The clone carrying this T cell receptor beta chain has just a few counts. The antigen is undetermined. From the PCR reads, TCRdb called clonotypes with MiXCR, one entry per CDR3 protein. The sample lists a few hundred thousand distinct CDR3 sequences, about a fifth occurring once. V was pared by 6 bases and J by 9 bases, with 9 bases of the junction left unmatched. The CDR3 is 14 residues long. This entry is derived from a study of molecular identifiers for immune sequencing clone quantification. Study-wide results and caveats: The sizes of highly expanded clones could be underestimated when identical TCR molecules share a barcode.

The chain uses TRBV12-3 or TRBV12-4 and TRBJ2-7, with 12 bases fitting TRBD1. The clonotype comes from a human donor in good health. Some libraries in this study had Jurkat cell RNA spiked in. What was sequenced was naive CD8+ T cells from blood, with Jurkat cell RNA spiked in. The subset is: FACS-sorted CD8+CD4-CCR7+CD45RA+ naive T cells. CDR3: CASSPGDRGRRQYF. CDR3 nucleotides: TGTGCCAGCAGCCCGGGGGACAGGGGGCGCCGGCAGTACTTC.